The clone carrying this T cell receptor (beta chain) occurred many times. As yet, its antigen is unknown. The CDR3 length is 16 residues. Germline values: CDR1 MNHEY, CDR2 SVGEGT. V was shortened by 7 bases and J by 6 bases, with 22 bases between the two germline ends. The authors ran a second PCR of about 7 to 12 cycles using a sample-barcoded 5' primer and a J-beta primer mix. TCRdb re-called the 5' RACE reads through MiXCR, storing one row per CDR3 protein. The sample shows more than 800,000 distinct CDR3 sequences, more than 25% of them seen only once. This entry is derived from a study of blood T cells in healthy people across ages. Overall study results and limits: TCR beta diversity was tightly associated with the proportion of naive T cells.

This clonotype was obtained from an elderly woman in good health. V is TRBV6-2 or TRBV6-3 and J is TRBJ2-1, with D maybe TRBD2 (7 bases). Sequencing was done on a sample of blood. The CDR3 is CASTTHQRGAGNEQFF. The CDR3 DNA reads as TGTGCCAGCACCACTCACCAACGGGGGGCCGGCAATGAGCAGTTCTTC.